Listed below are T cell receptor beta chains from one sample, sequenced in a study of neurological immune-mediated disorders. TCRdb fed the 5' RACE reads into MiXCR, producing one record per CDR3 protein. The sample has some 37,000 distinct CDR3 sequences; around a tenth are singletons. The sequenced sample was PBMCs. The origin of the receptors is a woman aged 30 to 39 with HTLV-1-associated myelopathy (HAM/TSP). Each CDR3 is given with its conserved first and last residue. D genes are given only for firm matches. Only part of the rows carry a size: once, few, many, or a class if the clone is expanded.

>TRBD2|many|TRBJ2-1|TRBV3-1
TGTGCCAGCAGTCTTAGCGGGGGGGCGCGCGAGCAGTTCTTC
CASSLSGGAREQFF
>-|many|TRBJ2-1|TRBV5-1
-
CASSFYICSAGKGAEGDNEQFF
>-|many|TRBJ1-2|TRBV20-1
TGCAGTGCTAGTAGGTTCGTATTGGAGAACTATGGCTACACCTTC
CSASRFVLENYGYTF
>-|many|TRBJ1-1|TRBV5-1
TGCGCCAGCAGCTTGGGGTTAGGGCTAGGGAACACTGAAGCTTTCTTT
CASSLGLGLGNTEAFF
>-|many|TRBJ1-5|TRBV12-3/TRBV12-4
TGTGCCAGCAATATCGGGGGGAGTAATCAGCCCCAGCATTTT
CASNIGGSNQPQHF
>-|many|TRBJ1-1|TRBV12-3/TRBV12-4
TGTGCCAGCAGTTTTCAGGCAGGGAAGAACACTGAAGCTTTCTTT
CASSFQAGKNTEAFF
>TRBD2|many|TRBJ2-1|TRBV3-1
TGTGCCAGCAGCGACGAGCGGGGGGGGCTACCCAATGAGCAGTTCTTC
CASSDERGGLPNEQFF
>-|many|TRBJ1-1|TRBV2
TGTGCCAGCAGTGTACCCATGGGACGCACTGAAGCTTTCTTT
CASSVPMGRTEAFF
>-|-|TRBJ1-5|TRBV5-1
TGCGCCAGCAGCTTTCACTCTGGGGGAAATCAGCCCCAGCATTTT
CASSFHSGGNQPQHF
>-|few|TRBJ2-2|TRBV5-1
TGCGCCAGCAGCTTGTTAGGAGGGCCGAACACCGGGGAGCTGTTTTTT
CASSLLGGPNTGELFF
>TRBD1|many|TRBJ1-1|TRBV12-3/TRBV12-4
TGTGCCAGCAGTTCAACCCAGGGGGAAGGGGCTGAAGCTTTCTTT
CASSSTQGEGAEAFF
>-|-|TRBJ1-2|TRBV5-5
-
CASSFYICMTGGFYGYTF
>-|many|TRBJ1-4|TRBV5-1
TGCGCCAGCAGCTTGGGCCAGGCAACTAATGAAAAACTGTTTTTT
CASSLGQATNEKLFF
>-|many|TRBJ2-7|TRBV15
TGTGCCACCAGCAGAGACAGGGAGAGAACCTACGAGCAGTACTTC
CATSRDRERTYEQYF
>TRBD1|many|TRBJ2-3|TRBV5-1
TGCGCCAGCAGCTTGGTAACAGGGGGCTTTGCAGATACGCAGTATTTT
CASSLVTGGFADTQYF
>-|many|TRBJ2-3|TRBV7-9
TGTGCCAGCAGCTCCTCTACCAACACAGATACGCAGTATTTT
CASSSSTNTDTQYF
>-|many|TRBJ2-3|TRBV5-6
TGTGCCAGCAGCTCGGGACGGTTTCGGGGGTCAGATACGCAGTATTTT
CASSSGRFRGSDTQYF
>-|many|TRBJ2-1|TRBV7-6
TGTGCCAGCAGCCTACAGGGTCTTTCCTACAATGAGCAGTTCTTC
CASSLQGLSYNEQFF
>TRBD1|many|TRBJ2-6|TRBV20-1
TGCAGTGCTAGAGATCGGACAGGGGGCACTGGGGCCAACGTCCTGACTTTC
CSARDRTGGTGANVLTF
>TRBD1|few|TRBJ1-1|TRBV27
TGTGCCAGCAGTTTAAGGGTGTACCGGGACAGGGGTCCACTAAACACTGAAGCTTTCTTT
CASSLRVYRDRGPLNTEAFF
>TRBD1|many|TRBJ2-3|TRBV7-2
TGTGCCACCCAGACAGGGGAAGAGTATACGCAGTATTTT
CATQTGEEYTQYF
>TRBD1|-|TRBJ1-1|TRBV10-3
TGTGCCATCAGAAGACAGGGGGCAGGGTACACTGAAGCTTTCTTT
CAIRRQGAGYTEAFF
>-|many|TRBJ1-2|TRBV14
TGTGCCAGCAGCCAACAGGGATACTACTATGGCTACACCTTC
CASSQQGYYYGYTF
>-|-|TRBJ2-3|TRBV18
TGTGCCAGCTCACCAAGGCCGGACAGCTTCACAGATACGCAGTATTTT
CASSPRPDSFTDTQYF
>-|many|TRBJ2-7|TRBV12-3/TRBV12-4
TGTGCCAGCGGACCAAAATACGAGCAGTACTTC
CASGPKYEQYF
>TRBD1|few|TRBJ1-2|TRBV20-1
TGCAGTGCTAGTGTAGGACAGGGGATCTATGGCTACACCTTC
CSASVGQGIYGYTF
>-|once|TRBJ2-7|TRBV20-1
TGCAGTGCTAAAGGGCCAGTGGAGTACGAGCAGTACTTC
CSAKGPVEYEQYF
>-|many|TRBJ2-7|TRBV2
TGTGCCAGCAGTGAGATCGACTACGAGCAGTACTTC
CASSEIDYEQYF
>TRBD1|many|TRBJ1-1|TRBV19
TGTGCCAGTAGTTCCCCGACAGGGAAGAGCACTGAAGCTTTCTTT
CASSSPTGKSTEAFF
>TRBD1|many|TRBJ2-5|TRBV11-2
TGTGCCAGCAGCTTAAGGACAGGGGGTTCTCAAGAGACCCAGTACTTC
CASSLRTGGSQETQYF
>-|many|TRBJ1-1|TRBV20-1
TGCAGTGCTAGAGCGGACAGCAAGAACACTGAAGCTTTCTTT
CSARADSKNTEAFF
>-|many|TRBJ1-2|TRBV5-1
TGCGCCAGCAGCTTGGGGACTCAAAAGGGGTATGGCTACACCTTC
CASSLGTQKGYGYTF
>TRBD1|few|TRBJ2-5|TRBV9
TGTGCCAGCAGCGCCGCCCTTACAGGGGGCAGGGAGACCCAGTACTTC
CASSAALTGGRETQYF
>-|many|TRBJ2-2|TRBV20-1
TGCAGTGCTAGTAAACGGGAGAACACCGGGGAGCTGTTTTTT
CSASKRENTGELFF
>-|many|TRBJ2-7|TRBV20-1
TGCAGTGCTAGAGATCTCAGGGGCACTGGGGACGAGCAGTACTTC
CSARDLRGTGDEQYF
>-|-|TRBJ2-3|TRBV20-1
TGCAGTGCTAGAGAAGGGCTTGAGGTACCAGATACGCAGTATTTT
CSAREGLEVPDTQYF
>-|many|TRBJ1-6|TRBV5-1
TGCGCCAGCAGCTTGGTTGGACAGTCGAATAATTCACCCCTCCACTTT
CASSLVGQSNNSPLHF
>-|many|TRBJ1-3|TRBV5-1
TGCGCCAGCAGCTCGGGATCTGGAAACACCATATATTTT
CASSSGSGNTIYF
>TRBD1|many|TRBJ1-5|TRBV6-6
TGTGCCAGCAGGCAGGGACAGGGGAATCAGCCCCAGCATTTT
CASRQGQGNQPQHF
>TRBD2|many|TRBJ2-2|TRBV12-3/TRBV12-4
TGTGCCAGCAGTTTAAGGGAGGGGAACACCGGGGAGCTGTTTTTT
CASSLREGNTGELFF
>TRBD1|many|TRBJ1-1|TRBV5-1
TGCGCCAGCAGACAGGGGGAGCCGAACACTGAAGCTTTCTTT
CASRQGEPNTEAFF
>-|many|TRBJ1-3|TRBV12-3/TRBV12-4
TGTGCCACTACCGTCTCCCCCCCTGGAAACACCATATATTTT
CATTVSPPGNTIYF
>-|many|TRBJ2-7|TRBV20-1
TGCAGTGCTAAAGTCGGCACCTACGAGCAGTACTTC
CSAKVGTYEQYF
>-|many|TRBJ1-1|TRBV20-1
TGCAGTGCAGTTGGGGGGAACACTGAAGCTTTCTTT
CSAVGGNTEAFF
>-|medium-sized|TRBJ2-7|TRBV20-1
TGCAGTGCTAGATTGGGGATAGAGCAGTACTTC
CSARLGIEQYF
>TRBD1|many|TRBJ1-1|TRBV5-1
TGCGCCAGCAGCGCGGGGACAGTAGGGACTGAAGCTTTCTTT
CASSAGTVGTEAFF
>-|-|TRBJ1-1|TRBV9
TGTGCCAGCAGCTATAACGACCGCACTGAAGCTTTCTTT
CASSYNDRTEAFF
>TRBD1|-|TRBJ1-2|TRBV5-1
TGCGCTAGCAGCGAACAGGGGGTCTATGGCTACAACTTC
CASSEQGVYGYNF
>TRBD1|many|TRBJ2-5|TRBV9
TGTGCCAGCAGCAACGGAGCAGGGGGTTCGGGAGAGACCCAGTACTTC
CASSNGAGGSGETQYF